These T cell receptor beta chains were read from a single sample in a study of cytomegalovirus exposure and HLA in healthy donors. TCRdb's copy holds only in-frame clones and misses some; the assay was immunoSEQ multiplex PCR. The sample records 90,000 to 120,000 clones, 65% to 80% being singletons. The sample was PBMCs. Every receptor here comes from a woman aged 40 to 49 in good health and CMV-seronegative. CDR3s leave out the opening cysteine and the closing phenylalanine or tryptophan.

J gene: TRBJ1-1; V gene: TRBV30; CDR3 protein: AWSVHSDSGDTEAF
J gene: TRBJ1-5; V gene: TRBV27; CDR3 protein: ASSNREQGQPQH
J gene: TRBJ2-5; V gene: TRBV28; CDR3 protein: ASSLITGETQY
J gene: TRBJ2-5; V gene: TRBV5-4; CDR3 protein: ASSLRLAGKETQY
J gene: TRBJ1-2; V gene: TRBV27; CDR3 protein: ASSLSWTGRDGYT
J gene: TRBJ2-1; V gene: TRBV28; CDR3 protein: ASSFGGGSYNEQF
J gene: TRBJ2-2; V gene: TRBV5-4; CDR3 protein: ASSLGQGTNTGELF
J gene: TRBJ2-1; V gene: TRBV11-2; CDR3 protein: ASSWQGGSYNEQF
J gene: TRBJ1-5; V gene: TRBV19; CDR3 protein: ASSISTVSSNQPQH
J gene: TRBJ2-7; V gene: TRBV11-2; CDR3 protein: ASSLGTQYEQY
J gene: TRBJ2-3; V gene: TRBV10-1; CDR3 protein: ASSEIRGTGTDTQY
J gene: -; V gene: TRBV7-2; CDR3 protein: ASSEGAGAYEQY
J gene: TRBJ1-5; V gene: TRBV30; CDR3 protein: AWSEGLHQPQH